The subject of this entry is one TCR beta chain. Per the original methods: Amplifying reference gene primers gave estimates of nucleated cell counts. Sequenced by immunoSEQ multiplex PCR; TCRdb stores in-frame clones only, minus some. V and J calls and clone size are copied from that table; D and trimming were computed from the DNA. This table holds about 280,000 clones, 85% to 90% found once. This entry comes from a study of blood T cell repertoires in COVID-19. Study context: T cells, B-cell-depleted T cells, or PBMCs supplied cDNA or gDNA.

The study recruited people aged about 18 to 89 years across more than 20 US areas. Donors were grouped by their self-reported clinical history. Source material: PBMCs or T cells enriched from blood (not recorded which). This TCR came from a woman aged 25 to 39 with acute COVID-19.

CDR3 sequence (DNA): TGTGCCAGCACCGAGGGAGAAGCCGGTGGCTACACCTTC. It translates to CASTEGEAGGYTF. The gene calls are TRBV2 and TRBJ1-2, with D hard to call. Germline CDR1 SNHLY, CDR2 FYNNEI. V lost 7 bases, J lost 7 bases, and 16 bases lay in between. This CDR3 comprises 13 residues.